The 2 T cell receptor beta chains below come from one sample, sequenced in a study of blood T cell repertoires in COVID-19. Only in-frame clones appear in the TCRdb table, and some are missing; sequencing was by immunoSEQ multiplex PCR. The sample carries about 70,000 clones, roughly 85% recorded once. Sequencing input: peripheral blood. These receptors were obtained from a woman in her sixties or seventies with acute or convalescent COVID-19.

The chain is built from TRBV30 and TRBJ1-2, with 7 bases lining up with TRBD1. V lost 6 bases, J lost 2 bases, and 12 bases stayed unmatched. This CDR3 contains 15 residues. Germline loops: CDR1 GTSNPN, CDR2 SVGIG (reference sequence). CDR3: CACPASTGINYGYTF. For the CDR3, the DNA is TGTGCCTGCCCTGCTTCGACAGGGATAAACTATGGCTACACCTTC.

This clone was picked up a small number of times. V is TRBV5-1 and J is TRBJ2-7; D possibly corresponds to TRBD2 (5 bases). The V end was cut by 5 bases, the J end by 2 bases, with 14 bases between. The CDR3 covers 14 residues. Germline V gene lookup returns CDR1 SGHRS and CDR2 YFSETQ. CDR3 nucleotide sequence: TGCGCCAGCAGACCCTCGGCGGGTACCTACGAGCAGTACTTC. Encoded protein: CASRPSAGTYEQYF.